This TCR beta chain was identified during a study of cytomegalovirus exposure and HLA in healthy donors. General study results and limits: In vitro work confirmed that a few CMV-associated chains recognize CMV antigens. Researchers catalogued 164 TCR beta chains as cytomegalovirus-associated. By HLA locus, TCR association rates varied in a later analysis, with DRB1 showing the most and HLA-C the fewest.

PCR involved 60 Vbeta and 13 Jbeta primers. Sequencing was performed with immunoSEQ multiplex PCR; in TCRdb, only in-frame clones are kept and a portion is missing. The sample lists approximately 300,000 clones, about four fifths occurring once. Remarks on this clone: Its specificity is not known.

Germline loops: CDR1 PRHDT, CDR2 FYEKMQ (reference sequence). Trimming removed 5 bases at V and 4 bases at J, with 14 bases between. The length of the CDR3 is 14 residues. The sequenced sample consisted of PBMCs. The sequence came from a woman in her thirties or forties in good health and CMV-seropositive. The chain employs TRBV13 and TRBJ1-2, with a possible D match to TRBD1 (5 bases). CDR3 amino acids: CASSQSRGGYGYTF. CDR3 bases: TGTGCCAGCAGCCAATCCCGGGGGGGCTATGGCTACACCTTC.